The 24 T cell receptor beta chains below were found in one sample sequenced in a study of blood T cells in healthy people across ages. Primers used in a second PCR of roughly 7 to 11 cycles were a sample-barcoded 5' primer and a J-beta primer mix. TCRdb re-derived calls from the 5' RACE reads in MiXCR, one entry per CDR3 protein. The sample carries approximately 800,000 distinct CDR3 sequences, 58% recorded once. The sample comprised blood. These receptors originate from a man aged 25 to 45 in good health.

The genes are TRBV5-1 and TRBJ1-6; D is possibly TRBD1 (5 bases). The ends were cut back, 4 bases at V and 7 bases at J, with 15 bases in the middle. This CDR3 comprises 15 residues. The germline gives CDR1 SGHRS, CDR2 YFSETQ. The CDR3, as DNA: TGCGCCAGCAGCGCAATCGGGACCTTCAATTCACCCCTCCACTTT. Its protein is CASSAIGTFNSPLHF.

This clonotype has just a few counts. The CDR3 loop is CASSSRLAGYNEQFF. The CDR3 DNA is TGTGCCAGCAGTTCAAGACTAGCGGGGTACAATGAGCAGTTCTTC. This rearrangement joins TRBV7-2 to TRBJ2-1; 11 positions match TRBD2. CDR1 is SGHTA and CDR2 is FQGNSA in the germline V gene. The CDR3 is made up of 15 amino acids. The trim removed 6 bases at V and 4 bases at J, leaving 5 bases unmatched.

CDR3 bases: TGTGCCAGCAGCCAAGATGTCCGGACACTTAAGAGTAGGCAGTTCTTC. Its translation is CASSQDVRTLKSRQFF. The rearrangement links TRBV4-2 to TRBJ2-1, with D maybe TRBD1 (5 bases). With 0 bases removed from V and 12 bases from J, the gap between germline ends came to 21 bases. The CDR3 consists of 16 residues. Germline V gene data show CDR1 as LGHNA and CDR2 as YNFKEQ.

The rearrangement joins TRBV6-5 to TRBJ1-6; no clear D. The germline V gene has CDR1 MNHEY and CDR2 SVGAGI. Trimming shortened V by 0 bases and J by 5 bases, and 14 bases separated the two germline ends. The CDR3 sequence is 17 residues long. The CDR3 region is CASSYSASTWNNSPLHF. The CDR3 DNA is TGTGCCAGCAGTTACTCGGCTTCAACTTGGAATAATTCACCCCTCCACTTT.

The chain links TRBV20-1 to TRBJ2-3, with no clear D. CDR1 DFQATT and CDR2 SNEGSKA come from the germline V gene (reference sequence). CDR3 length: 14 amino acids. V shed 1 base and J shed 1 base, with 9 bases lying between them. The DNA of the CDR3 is TGCAGTGCTAGAGTTGCCAGTGGCACAGATACGCAGTATTTT. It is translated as CSARVASGTDTQYF.

The CDR3 loop reads CASSQVGTEEKLFF. The CDR3 bases are TGTGCCAGCAGCCAAGTAGGAACGGAAGAAAAACTGTTTTTT. The chain combines TRBV4-2 with TRBJ1-4, with D unclear. This CDR3 comprises 14 residues. Germline CDR1 is LGHNA and CDR2 is YNFKEQ. Trimming stripped 1 base from V and 8 bases from J, with 11 bases between.

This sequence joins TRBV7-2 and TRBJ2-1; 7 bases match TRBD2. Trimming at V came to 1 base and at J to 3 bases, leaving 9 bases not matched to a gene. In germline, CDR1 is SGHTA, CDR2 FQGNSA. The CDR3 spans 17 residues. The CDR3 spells CASSLGPASGGYNEQFF. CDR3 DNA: TGTGCCAGCAGCTTAGGTCCCGCTAGCGGAGGCTACAATGAGCAGTTCTTC.

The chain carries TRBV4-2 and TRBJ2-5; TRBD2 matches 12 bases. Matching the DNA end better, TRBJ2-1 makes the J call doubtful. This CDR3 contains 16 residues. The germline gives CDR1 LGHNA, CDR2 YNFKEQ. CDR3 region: CASSQELAGGQETQFF. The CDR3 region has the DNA TGTGCCAGCAGCCAAGAACTAGCGGGAGGCCAAGAGACCCAGTTCTTC.

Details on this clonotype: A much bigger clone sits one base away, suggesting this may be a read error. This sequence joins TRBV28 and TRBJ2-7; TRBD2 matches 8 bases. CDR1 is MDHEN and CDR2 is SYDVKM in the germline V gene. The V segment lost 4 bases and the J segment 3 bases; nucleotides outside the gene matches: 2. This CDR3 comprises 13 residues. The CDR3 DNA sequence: TGTGCCAGCAGTTGGGGGACTAGCTACGAGCAGTACTTC. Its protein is CASSWGTSYEQYF.

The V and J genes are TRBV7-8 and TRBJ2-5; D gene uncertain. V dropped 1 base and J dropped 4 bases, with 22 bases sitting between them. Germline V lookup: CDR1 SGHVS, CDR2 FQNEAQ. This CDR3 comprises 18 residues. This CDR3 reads CASSLGRTRVPPRETQYF. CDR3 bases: TGTGCCAGCAGCTTAGGACGGACCAGAGTCCCGCCAAGAGAGACCCAGTACTTC.

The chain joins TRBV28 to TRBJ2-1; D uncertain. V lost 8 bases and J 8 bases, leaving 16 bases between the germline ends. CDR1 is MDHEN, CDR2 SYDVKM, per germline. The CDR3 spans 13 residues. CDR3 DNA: TGTGCCAGCCGCCCAGTGTCTGTCGATGAGCAGTTCTTC. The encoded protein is CASRPVSVDEQFF.

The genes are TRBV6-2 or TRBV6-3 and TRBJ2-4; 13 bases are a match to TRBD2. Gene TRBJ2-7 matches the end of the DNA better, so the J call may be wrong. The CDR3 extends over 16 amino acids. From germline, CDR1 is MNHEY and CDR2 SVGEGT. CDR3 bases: TGTGCCAGCAGTCGGACTAGCGGGAGTATGGGTAACGAGCAGTACTTC. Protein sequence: CASSRTSGSMGNEQYF.

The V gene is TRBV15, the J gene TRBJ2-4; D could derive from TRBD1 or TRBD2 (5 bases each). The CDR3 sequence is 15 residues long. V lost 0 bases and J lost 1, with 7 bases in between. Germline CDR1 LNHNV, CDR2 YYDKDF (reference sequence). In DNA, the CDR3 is TGTGCCACCAGCAGAGATGAGGGGGCCAAAAACATTCAGTACTTC. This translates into CATSRDEGAKNIQYF.

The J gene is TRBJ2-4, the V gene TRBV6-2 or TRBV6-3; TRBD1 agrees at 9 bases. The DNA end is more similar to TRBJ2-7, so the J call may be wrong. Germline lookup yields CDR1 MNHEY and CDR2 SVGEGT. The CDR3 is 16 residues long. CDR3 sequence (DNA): TGTGCCAGCAGTTATCCTCCGGGACAGGGACACCACGAGCAGTACTTC. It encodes CASSYPPGQGHHEQYF.

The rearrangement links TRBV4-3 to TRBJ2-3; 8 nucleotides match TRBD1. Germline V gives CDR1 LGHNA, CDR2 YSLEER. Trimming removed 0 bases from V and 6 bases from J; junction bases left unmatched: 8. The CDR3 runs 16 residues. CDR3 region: CASSQENRGRLDTQYF. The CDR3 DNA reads TGCGCCAGCAGCCAAGAGAACAGGGGGAGATTGGATACGCAGTATTTT.

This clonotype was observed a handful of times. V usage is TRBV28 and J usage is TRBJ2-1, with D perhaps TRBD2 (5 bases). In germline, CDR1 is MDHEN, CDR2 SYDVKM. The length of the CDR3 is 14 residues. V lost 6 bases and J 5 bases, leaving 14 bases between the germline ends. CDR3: CASSPGIRNNEQFF. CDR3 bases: TGTGCCAGCAGCCCGGGGATAAGAAACAATGAGCAGTTCTTC.

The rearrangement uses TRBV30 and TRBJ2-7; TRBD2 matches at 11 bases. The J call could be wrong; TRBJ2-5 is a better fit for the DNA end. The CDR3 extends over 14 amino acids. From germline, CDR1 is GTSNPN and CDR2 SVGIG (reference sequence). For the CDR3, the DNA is TGTGCCTGGAACCAGGGACTAGCGGAAGAGACCCAGTACTTC. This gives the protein CAWNQGLAEETQYF.

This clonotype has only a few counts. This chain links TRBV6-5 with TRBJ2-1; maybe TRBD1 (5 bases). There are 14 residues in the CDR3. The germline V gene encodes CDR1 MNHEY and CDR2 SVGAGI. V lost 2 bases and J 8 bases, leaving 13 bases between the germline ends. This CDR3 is CASSYTTGNHEQFF. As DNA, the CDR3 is TGTGCCAGCAGTTACACTACAGGTAATCATGAGCAGTTCTTC.

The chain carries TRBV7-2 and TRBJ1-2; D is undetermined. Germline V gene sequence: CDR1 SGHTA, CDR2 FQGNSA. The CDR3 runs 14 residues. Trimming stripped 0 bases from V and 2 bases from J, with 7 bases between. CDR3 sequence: CASSLAQKNYGYTF. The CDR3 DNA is TGTGCCAGCAGCTTAGCTCAGAAGAACTATGGCTACACCTTC.

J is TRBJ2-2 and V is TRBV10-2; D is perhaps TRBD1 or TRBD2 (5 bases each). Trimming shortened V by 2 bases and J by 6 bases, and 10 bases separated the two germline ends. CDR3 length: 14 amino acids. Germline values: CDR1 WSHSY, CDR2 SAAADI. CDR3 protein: CASSEGTRAGELFF. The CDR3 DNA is TGCGCCAGCAGTGAGGGGACCAGGGCCGGGGAGCTGTTTTTT.

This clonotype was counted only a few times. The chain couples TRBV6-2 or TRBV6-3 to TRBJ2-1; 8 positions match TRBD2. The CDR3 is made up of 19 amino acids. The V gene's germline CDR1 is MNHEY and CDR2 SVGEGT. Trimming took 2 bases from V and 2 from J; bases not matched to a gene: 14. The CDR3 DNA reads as TGTGCCAGCAGTTACAGGAGTAGCGGGAATAGCAAGGCCTACAATGAGCAGTTCTTC. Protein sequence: CASSYRSSGNSKAYNEQFF.

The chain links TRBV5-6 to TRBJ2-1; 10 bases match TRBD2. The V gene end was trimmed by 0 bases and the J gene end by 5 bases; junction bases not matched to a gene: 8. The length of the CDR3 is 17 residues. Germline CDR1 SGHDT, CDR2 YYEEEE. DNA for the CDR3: TGTGCCAGCAGCTTGGTAGTCGGACTAGCGGCCAACAATGAGCAGTTCTTC. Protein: CASSLVVGLAANNEQFF.

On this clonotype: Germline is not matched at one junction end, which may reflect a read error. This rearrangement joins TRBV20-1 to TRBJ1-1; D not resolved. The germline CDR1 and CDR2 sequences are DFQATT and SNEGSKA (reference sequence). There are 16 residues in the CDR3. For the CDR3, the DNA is TGCGGTGCTAGAGATAGTAGGAGGACGGTGAACACTGAAGCTTTCTTT. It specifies CGARDSRRTVNTEAFF.

In DNA form, the CDR3 reads TGTGCCAGTAGGACCGGGACGGTAATCGGGGAGCTGTTTTTT. Translated: CASRTGTVIGELFF. The V call is TRBV19, the J call TRBJ2-2; tentatively, D is TRBD1 or TRBD2 (5 bases each). CDR3 length: 14 residues. Between the trimmed V and J ends, which lost 6 bases and 7 bases, there was a span of 15 bases. CDR1 is LNHDA, CDR2 SQIVND, per germline (reference sequence).